A selection of T cell receptor beta chains follows, all from one sample in a study of CD8+ T cells in alopecia areata. Sequencing used immunoSEQ multiplex PCR; TCRdb keeps in-frame clones, though not all of them. The repertoire holds around 80,000 clones, with 51% as singletons. The sample taken for sequencing was NKG2D-high CD8+ T cells sorted from blood. Every receptor here comes from a human donor with alopecia areata. Each CDR3 is given with its conserved first and last residue. A D gene is named only where the DNA matches it firmly. Clone size is stated in some rows and not others, as once, few, many or a class when expanded.

J	size	D	V	length	DNA	CDR3
TRBJ2-5	few	TRBD2	TRBV27	16	TGTGCCAGCAGTTTGATGACTAGCGGGGGGGCAGAGACCCAGTACTTC	CASSLMTSGGAETQYF
TRBJ1-4	NA	NA	TRBV29-1	16	TGCAGCGTTGAAGAGGTCTCCGGGGGAACTAATGAAAAACTGTTTTTT	CSVEEVSGGTNEKLFF
TRBJ1-2	NA	NA	TRBV29-1	12	TGCAGCGTTGAAGGTCGTCCCGGGACAACCTTCTTC	CSVEGRPGTTFF
TRBJ2-3	few	NA	TRBV7-9	10	TGTGCCAGTGTGGAAGATACGCAGTATTTT	CASVEDTQYF
TRBJ2-7	NA	NA	TRBV11-2	13	TGTGCCAGCACACTAGTCGGGGGTCTGGAGCAGTACTTC	CASTLVGGLEQYF
TRBJ1-2	few	NA	TRBV6-5	13	TGTGCCAGCAGTTACGGGACACTCTATGGCTACACCTTC	CASSYGTLYGYTF
TRBJ2-5	NA	NA	TRBV29-1	16	TGCAGCGTTGAGCCCGGCCGGGAGCCCCTTAGAGAGACCCAGTACTTC	CSVEPGREPLRETQYF
TRBJ2-7	NA	NA	TRBV29-1	14	TGCAGCGCAGGGGGGGACCACCGAACCTACGAGCAGTACTTC	CSAGGDHRTYEQYF
TRBJ2-7	few	TRBD1	TRBV7-9	14	TGTGCCAGCAGCTTAGCCGGACAGGGGTACGAGCAGTACTTC	CASSLAGQGYEQYF
TRBJ1-1	NA	NA	TRBV27	15	TGTGCCAGCAGTTTAACTCCTGAAGCGAACACTGAAGCTTTCTTT	CASSLTPEANTEAFF
TRBJ2-1	few	NA	TRBV6-5	13	TGTGCCAGCAGTTACGGAACCGGGACAGAGCAGTTCTTC	CASSYGTGTEQFF
TRBJ2-7	NA	NA	TRBV28	12	TGTGCCAGCAGTCCGCACACCTACGAGCAGTACTTC	CASSPHTYEQYF
TRBJ1-1	few	TRBD1	TRBV9	14	TGTGCCAGCAGCGATAACAGGGGGAACACTGAAGCTTTCTTT	CASSDNRGNTEAFF
TRBJ2-2	NA	TRBD1	TRBV29-1	14	TGCAGCGTTGAGGGCGCCAGGGGGAACGGGGAGCTGTTTTTT	CSVEGARGNGELFF
TRBJ2-7	NA	TRBD1	TRBV29-1	14	TGCAGCGTTGAAGATCAGGGGGTTTCCTACGAGCAGTACTTC	CSVEDQGVSYEQYF
TRBJ2-1	NA	TRBD2	TRBV30	14	TGTGCCTCCTCCCGGGGGGGGACCTACAATGAGCAGTTCTTC	CASSRGGTYNEQFF
TRBJ1-1	few	NA	TRBV28	12	TGTGCCAGCAGTTCCCCCAACACTGAAGCTTTCTTT	CASSSPNTEAFF
TRBJ1-1	few	NA	TRBV29-1	13	TGCAGCGTTGGTTCCGGATCGAGCACTGAAGCTTTCTTT	CSVGSGSSTEAFF
TRBJ1-5	NA	NA	TRBV30	12	TGTGCCTGGAGTGATGAGGTAGGGGCCCAGCATTTT	CAWSDEVGAQHF
TRBJ2-5	NA	NA	TRBV5-1	13	TGCGCCAGCAGCTTATACATGGGGGAGACCCAGTACTTC	CASSLYMGETQYF
TRBJ2-4	NA	NA	TRBV28	14	TGTGCCAGCAGTGAGTTTGGGGACCGGAACATTCAGTACTTC	CASSEFGDRNIQYF
TRBJ2-7	once	NA	TRBV4-1	13	TGCGCCAGCAGCCCCCGTCAAGCCTACGAGCAGTACTTC	CASSPRQAYEQYF
TRBJ1-1	NA	NA	TRBV6-6	13	TGTGCCAGCAGTTTGGCCAGGAACACTGAAGCTTTCTTT	CASSLARNTEAFF
TRBJ1-1	NA	NA	TRBV13	13	TGTGCCAGCAGCCAATCGTCCGACACTGAAGCTTTCTTT	CASSQSSDTEAFF
TRBJ2-5	few	NA	TRBV7-9	14	TGTGCCAGCAGCCGCCGGGACATTCCAGAGACCCAGTACTTC	CASSRRDIPETQYF
TRBJ2-1	NA	TRBD2	TRBV29-1	14	TGCAGCGGAGGAGGGACTAAAACGAACAATGAGCAGTTCTTC	CSGGGTKTNNEQFF
TRBJ2-4	NA	NA	TRBV28	12	TGTGCCAGCAGTTTATGGCGGTCCAGCCAGTACTTC	CASSLWRSSQYF
TRBJ2-3	NA	NA	TRBV5-6	13	TGTGCCAGCAGCTTACTAGCTACAGATACGCAGTATTTT	CASSLLATDTQYF
TRBJ2-1	few	TRBD2	TRBV7-9	13	TGTGCCAGCAGCTTAGGCGGGAGTGGTTGGCAGTTCTTC	CASSLGGSGWQFF
TRBJ1-2	NA	TRBD1	TRBV27	12	TGTGCCAGCAGCCCTCAGGGACAGCTCTACACCTTC	CASSPQGQLYTF
TRBJ1-1	NA	NA	TRBV29-1	12	TGCAGCGACCGGGACGGCCACACTGAAGCTTTCTTT	CSDRDGHTEAFF
TRBJ2-7	few	NA	TRBV6-5	14	TGTGCCAGCAGTTACTCGAGCTTCGGATACGAGCAGTACTTC	CASSYSSFGYEQYF
TRBJ2-7	NA	TRBD2	TRBV29-1	11	TGCAGCGGCGGGAGGGTCGACGAGCAGTACTTC	CSGGRVDEQYF
TRBJ2-7	NA	TRBD2	TRBV27	11	TGTGCCAGCAGAGGACTAGGTGGGCAGTACTTC	CASRGLGGQYF
TRBJ1-1	NA	NA	TRBV29-1	13	TGCAGCGTCCTCCGGGACACCGACACTGAAGCTTTCTTT	CSVLRDTDTEAFF
TRBJ2-1	few	TRBD2	TRBV14	16	TGTGCCAGCAGCCGGGGGACTAGCGGGTACTACAATGAGCAGTTCTTC	CASSRGTSGYYNEQFF
TRBJ1-1	NA	NA	TRBV14	14	TGTGCCAGCAGCCAAGGGGAGGGAGTCACTGAAGCTTTCTTT	CASSQGEGVTEAFF
TRBJ2-7	few	NA	TRBV21-1	13	TGTGCCAGCACCCGGGACAGACTCTACGAGCAGTACTTC	CASTRDRLYEQYF
TRBJ2-7	NA	NA	TRBV28	13	TGTGCCAGCAGTTTAGAGGTTATCCACGAGCAGTACTTC	CASSLEVIHEQYF
TRBJ2-3	NA	NA	TRBV12-5	17	TGTGCTAGTGGTTTGGTACGGACAGCCCCTAGCACAGATACGCAGTATTTT	CASGLVRTAPSTDTQYF
TRBJ2-1	NA	NA	TRBV4-1	12	TGCGCCAGCAGCCAAGTTGGGAATGAGCAGTTCTTC	CASSQVGNEQFF
TRBJ2-5	NA	TRBD2	TRBV4-1	14	TGCGCCAGCAGCCCGGGACTAGCGGAAGAGACCCAGTACTTC	CASSPGLAEETQYF
TRBJ2-5	NA	NA	TRBV7-9	16	TGTGCCAGCAGCTTTTCGGTGGCAGGCGATCAAGAGACCCAGTACTTC	CASSFSVAGDQETQYF
TRBJ2-7	NA	TRBD2	TRBV28	16	TGTGCCAGCAGTCAATTAGCGGGAGGGCTCGGATACGAGCAGTACTTC	CASSQLAGGLGYEQYF
TRBJ1-5	few	NA	TRBV19	12	TGTGCCAGTAACATAGGGGAGCGGCCCCAGCATTTT	CASNIGERPQHF
TRBJ1-1	NA	NA	TRBV29-1	10	TGCAGCGTTGAGTCAGGGGACGCTTTCTTT	CSVESGDAFF
TRBJ2-7	NA	NA	TRBV5-1	13	TGCGCCAGCAGCTCACGGACAGCCTACGAGCAGTACTTC	CASSSRTAYEQYF
TRBJ1-1	NA	NA	TRBV29-1	11	TGCAGCGTTGTGGCGACCGCTGAAGCTTTCTTT	CSVVATAEAFF
TRBJ2-5	few	TRBD1	TRBV2	14	TGTGCCACCAGTACAGGGGACGGGCAAGAGACCCAGTACTTC	CATSTGDGQETQYF
TRBJ2-1	NA	NA	TRBV4-1	16	TGCGCCAGCAGCTCCTGCGACTTGTGCTCCTACAATGAGCAGTTCTTC	CASSSCDLCSYNEQFF
TRBJ1-2	NA	NA	TRBV5-6	12	TGTGCCAGCGGAACAGGGCGCTATGGCTACACCTTC	CASGTGRYGYTF
TRBJ2-2	NA	NA	TRBV28	13	TGTGCCAGCAGTCCCAGGGTGGCCGGGGAGCTGTTTTTT	CASSPRVAGELFF
TRBJ2-2	NA	NA	TRBV11-3	16	TGTGCCAGCAGCGGCTGGGGGGCCTCGGGGACCGGGGAGCTGTTTTTT	CASSGWGASGTGELFF
TRBJ1-2	NA	NA	TRBV30	14	TGTGCCTGGAGTGTATCCACAGGGATCTATGGCTACACCTTC	CAWSVSTGIYGYTF
TRBJ2-1	NA	NA	TRBV27	15	TGTGCCAGCAGCCGTTTGGGGGGATCCTACAATGAGCAGTTCTTC	CASSRLGGSYNEQFF
TRBJ2-1	NA	TRBD2	TRBV2	14	TGTGCCAGCATCGGCTTAGCGGGAGCTAATGAGCAGTTCTTC	CASIGLAGANEQFF
TRBJ2-7	NA	NA	TRBV2	15	TGTGCCAGCAGTGAAGGTGGGAACCCAGCCAACGAGCAGTACTTC	CASSEGGNPANEQYF
TRBJ2-5	NA	NA	TRBV12-5	12	TGTGCTAGTGGTCCAGACCGGGAGACCCAGTACTTC	CASGPDRETQYF
TRBJ1-1	NA	NA	TRBV6-5	15	TGTGCCAGCAGTCCTAACGGACAGCTGAACACTGAAGCTTTCTTT	CASSPNGQLNTEAFF
TRBJ2-2	once	NA	TRBV6-1	14	TGTGCCAGCAGTTTTACCGGTTACACCGGGGAGCTGTTTTTT	CASSFTGYTGELFF